This T cell receptor beta chain is from a study of T cell changes during pregnancy in multiple sclerosis. This clone was picked up one time. The CDR3 consists of 13 residues. CDR1 and CDR2 from the germline V gene are MDHEN and SYDVKM. V gave up 2 bases and J gave up 2 bases, with 6 bases separating them. The protocol was immunoSEQ multiplex PCR, while the TCRdb copy is restricted to in-frame clones and leaves out a portion. The table includes fewer than 80,000 clones, 85% to 95% detected once. The chain is built from TRBV28 and TRBJ1-2; no reliable D call. Sequences were derived from CD4+ T cells from peripheral blood mononuclear cells, sampled after pregnancy. The receptor comes from a female donor with multiple sclerosis, enrolled in a pregnancy study. DNA for the CDR3: TGTGCCAGCAGTTTAATACAAAACTATGGCTACACCTTC. This sequence encodes CASSLIQNYGYTF.